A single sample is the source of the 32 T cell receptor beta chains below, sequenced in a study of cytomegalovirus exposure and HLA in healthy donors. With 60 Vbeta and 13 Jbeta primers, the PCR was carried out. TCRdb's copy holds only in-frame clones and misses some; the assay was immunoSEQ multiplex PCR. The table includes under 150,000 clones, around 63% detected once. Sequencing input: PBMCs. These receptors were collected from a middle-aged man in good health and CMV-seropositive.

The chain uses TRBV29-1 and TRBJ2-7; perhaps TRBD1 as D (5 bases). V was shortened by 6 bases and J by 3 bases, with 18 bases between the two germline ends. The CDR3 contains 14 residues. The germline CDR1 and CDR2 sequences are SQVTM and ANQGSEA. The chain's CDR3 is CSVRKDLDSYEQYF. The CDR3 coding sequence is TGCAGCGTCAGAAAGGACCTAGACAGCTACGAGCAGTACTTC.

The CDR3 sequence: CASSEASASGVYEQYF. CDR3 nucleotides: TGTGCCAGCAGTGAAGCGTCGGCTAGCGGGGTCTACGAGCAGTACTTC. V is TRBV6-1 and J is TRBJ2-7; TRBD2 agrees at 9 bases. Germline CDR1 reads MNHNS; CDR2 reads SASEGT. The V gene end was trimmed by 0 bases and the J gene end by 3 bases; junction bases not matched to a gene: 6. CDR3 size: 16 residues.

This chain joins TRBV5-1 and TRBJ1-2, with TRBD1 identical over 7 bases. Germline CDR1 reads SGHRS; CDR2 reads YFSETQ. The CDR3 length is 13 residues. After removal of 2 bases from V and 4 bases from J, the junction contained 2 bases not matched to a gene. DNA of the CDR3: TGCGCCAGCAGCTTAGGGGGCCCCTATGGCTACACCTTC. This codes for CASSLGGPYGYTF.

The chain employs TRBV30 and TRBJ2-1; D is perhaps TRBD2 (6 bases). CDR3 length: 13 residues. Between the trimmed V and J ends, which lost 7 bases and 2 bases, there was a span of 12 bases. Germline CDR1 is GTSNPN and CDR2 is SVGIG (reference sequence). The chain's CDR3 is CAFGRGTYNEQFF. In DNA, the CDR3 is TGTGCCTTCGGGCGGGGAACCTACAATGAGCAGTTCTTC.

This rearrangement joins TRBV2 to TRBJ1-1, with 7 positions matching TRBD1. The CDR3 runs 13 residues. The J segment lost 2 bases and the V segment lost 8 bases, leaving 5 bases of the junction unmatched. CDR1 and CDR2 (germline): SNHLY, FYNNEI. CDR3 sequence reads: CASGGQKNTEAFF. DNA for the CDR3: TGTGCCAGCGGGGGACAGAAAAACACTGAAGCTTTCTTT. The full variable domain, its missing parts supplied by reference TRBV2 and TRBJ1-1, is EPEVTQTPSHQVTQMGQEVILRCVPISNHLYFYWYRQILGQKVEFLVSFYNNEISEKSEIFDDQFSVERPDGSNFTLKIRSTKLEDSAMYFCASGGQKNTEAFFGQGTRLTVV.

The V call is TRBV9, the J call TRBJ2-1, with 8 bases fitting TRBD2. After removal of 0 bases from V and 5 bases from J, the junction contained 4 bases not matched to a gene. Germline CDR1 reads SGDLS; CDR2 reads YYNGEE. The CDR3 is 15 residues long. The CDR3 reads CASSVEGGRNNEQFF. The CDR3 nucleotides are TGTGCCAGCAGCGTAGAGGGCGGGAGGAACAATGAGCAGTTCTTC.

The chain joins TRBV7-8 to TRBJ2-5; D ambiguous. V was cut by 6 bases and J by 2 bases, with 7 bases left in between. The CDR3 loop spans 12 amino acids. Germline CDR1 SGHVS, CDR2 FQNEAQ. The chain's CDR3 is CASRSGQETQYF. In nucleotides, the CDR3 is TGTGCCAGCAGATCAGGACAAGAGACCCAGTACTTC. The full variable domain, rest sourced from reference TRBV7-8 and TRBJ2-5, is GAGVSQSPRYKVAKRGQDVALRCDPISGHVSLFWYQQALGQGPEFLTYFQNEAQLDKSGLPSDRFFAERPEGSVSTLKIQRTQQEDSAVYLCASRSGQETQYFGPGTRLLVL.

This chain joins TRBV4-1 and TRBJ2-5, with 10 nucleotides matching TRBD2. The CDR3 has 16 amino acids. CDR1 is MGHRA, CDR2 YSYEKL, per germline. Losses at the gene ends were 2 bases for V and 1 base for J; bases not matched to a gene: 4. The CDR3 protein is CASSQRLAGPQETQYF. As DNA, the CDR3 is TGCGCCAGCAGCCAACGACTAGCGGGCCCCCAAGAGACCCAGTACTTC.

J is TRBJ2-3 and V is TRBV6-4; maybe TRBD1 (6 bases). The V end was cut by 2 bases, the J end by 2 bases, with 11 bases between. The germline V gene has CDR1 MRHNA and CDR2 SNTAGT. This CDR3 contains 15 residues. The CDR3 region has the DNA TGTGCCAGCAGTGACGGGCAGGGGCTCACAGATACGCAGTATTTT. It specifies CASSDGQGLTDTQYF.

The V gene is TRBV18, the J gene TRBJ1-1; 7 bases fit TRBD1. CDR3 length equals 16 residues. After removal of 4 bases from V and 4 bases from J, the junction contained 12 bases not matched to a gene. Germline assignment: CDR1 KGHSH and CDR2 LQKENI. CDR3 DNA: TGTGCCAGCTCACAGCACGCTAGGGGGCAAGGCACTGAAGCTTTCTTT. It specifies CASSQHARGQGTEAFF.

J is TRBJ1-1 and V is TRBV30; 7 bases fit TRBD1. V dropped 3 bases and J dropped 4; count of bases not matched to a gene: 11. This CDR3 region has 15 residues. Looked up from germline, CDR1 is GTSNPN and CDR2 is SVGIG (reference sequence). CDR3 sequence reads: CAWSALPGQSTEAFF. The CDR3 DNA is TGTGCCTGGAGCGCCTTACCGGGACAGAGCACTGAAGCTTTCTTT.

The CDR3 nucleotides are TGTGCCAGCAGTTCCCCCGGGACAGGGCACTATGGCTACACCTTC. Protein product: CASSSPGTGHYGYTF. The chain is built from TRBV28 and TRBJ1-2, with 9 bases matching TRBD1. Germline lookup yields CDR1 MDHEN and CDR2 SYDVKM. V lost 4 bases to trimming and J lost 3 bases; unmatched junction nucleotides: 6. CDR3 size: 15 residues.

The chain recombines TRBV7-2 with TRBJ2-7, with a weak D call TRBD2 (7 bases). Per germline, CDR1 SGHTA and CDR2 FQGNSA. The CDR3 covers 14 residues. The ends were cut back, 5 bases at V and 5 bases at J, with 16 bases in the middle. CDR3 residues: CASSRGGMADEQYF. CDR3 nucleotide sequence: TGTGCCAGCAGCCGCGGGGGCATGGCCGACGAGCAGTACTTC.

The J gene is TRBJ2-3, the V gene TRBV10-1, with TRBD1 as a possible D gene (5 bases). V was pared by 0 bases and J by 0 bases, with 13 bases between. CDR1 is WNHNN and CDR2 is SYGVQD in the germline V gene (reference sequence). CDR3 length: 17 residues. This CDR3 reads CASSESRTQASTDTQYF. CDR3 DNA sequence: TGCGCCAGCAGTGAGTCGCGGACACAAGCTAGCACAGATACGCAGTATTTT.

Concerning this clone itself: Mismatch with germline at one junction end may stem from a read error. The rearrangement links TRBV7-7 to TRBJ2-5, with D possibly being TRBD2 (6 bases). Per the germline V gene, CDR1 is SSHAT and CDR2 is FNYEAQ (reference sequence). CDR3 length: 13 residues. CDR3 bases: TGTGCTAGCAGCTTAGGAGGGTCAGAGACCCAGTACTTC. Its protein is CASSLGGSETQYF.

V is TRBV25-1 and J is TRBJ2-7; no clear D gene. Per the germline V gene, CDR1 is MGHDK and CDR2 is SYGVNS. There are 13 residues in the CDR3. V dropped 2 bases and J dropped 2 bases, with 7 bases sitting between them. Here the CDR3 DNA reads TGTGCCAGCAGTGAAGAGTCTACCTACGAGCAGTACTTC. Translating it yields CASSEESTYEQYF.

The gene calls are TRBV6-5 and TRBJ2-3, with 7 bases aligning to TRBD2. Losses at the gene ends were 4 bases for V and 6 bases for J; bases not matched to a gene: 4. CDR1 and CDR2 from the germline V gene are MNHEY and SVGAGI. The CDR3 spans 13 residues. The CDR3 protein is CASSFVGGDTQYF. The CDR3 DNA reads TGTGCCAGCAGTTTTGTGGGGGGGGATACGCAGTATTTT.

In nucleotides, the CDR3 is TGTGCCAGCAGCACCAGGGGGCCCGCCTACAATGAGCAGTTCTTC. Translated: CASSTRGPAYNEQFF. The rearrangement links TRBV11-2 to TRBJ2-1, with TRBD1 identical over 8 bases. The CDR3 sequence is 15 residues long. CDR1 and CDR2 from the germline V gene are SGHAT and FQNNGV. V lost 5 bases to trimming and J lost 2 bases; unmatched junction nucleotides: 5.

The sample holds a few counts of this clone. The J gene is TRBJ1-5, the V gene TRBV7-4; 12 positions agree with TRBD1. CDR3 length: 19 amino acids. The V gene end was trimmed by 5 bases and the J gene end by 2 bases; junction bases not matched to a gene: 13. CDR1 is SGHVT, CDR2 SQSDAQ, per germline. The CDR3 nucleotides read TGTGCCAGCAGCGCTCGCCGGGACAGGGGGCGGGTTGGCAATCAGCCCCAGCATTTT. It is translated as CASSARRDRGRVGNQPQHF.

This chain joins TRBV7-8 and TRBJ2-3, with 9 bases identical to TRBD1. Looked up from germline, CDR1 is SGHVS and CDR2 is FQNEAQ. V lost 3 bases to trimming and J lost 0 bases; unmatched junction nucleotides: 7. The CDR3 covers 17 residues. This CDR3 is CASSFGTGKISTDTQYF. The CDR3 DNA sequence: TGTGCCAGCAGCTTCGGGACAGGGAAAATTAGCACAGATACGCAGTATTTT.

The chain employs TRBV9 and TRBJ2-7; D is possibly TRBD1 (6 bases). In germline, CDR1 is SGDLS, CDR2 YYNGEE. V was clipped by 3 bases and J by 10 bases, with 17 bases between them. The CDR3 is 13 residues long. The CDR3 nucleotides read TGTGCCAGCAGCGCCGAGTCAGGGGCAAAACAGTACTTC. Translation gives CASSAESGAKQYF.

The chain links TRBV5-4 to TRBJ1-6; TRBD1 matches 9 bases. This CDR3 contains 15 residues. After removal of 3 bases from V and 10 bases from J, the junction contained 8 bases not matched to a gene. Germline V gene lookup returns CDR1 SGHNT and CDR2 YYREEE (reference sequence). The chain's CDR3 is CASSSPGQGISPLHF. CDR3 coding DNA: TGTGCCAGCAGCTCGCCGGGACAGGGTATCTCACCCCTCCACTTT.

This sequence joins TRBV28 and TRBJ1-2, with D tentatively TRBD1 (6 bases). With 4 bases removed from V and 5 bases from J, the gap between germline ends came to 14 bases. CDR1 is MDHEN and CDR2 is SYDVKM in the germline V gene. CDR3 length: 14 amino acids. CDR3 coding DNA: TGTGCCAGCAGTTGGCGACAGGTACAATATGGCTACACCTTC. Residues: CASSWRQVQYGYTF.

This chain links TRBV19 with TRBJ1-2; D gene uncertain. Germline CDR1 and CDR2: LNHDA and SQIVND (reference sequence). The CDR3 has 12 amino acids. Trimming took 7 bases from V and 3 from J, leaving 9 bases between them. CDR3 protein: CASNDRDYGYTF. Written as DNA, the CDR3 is TGTGCCAGTAACGATCGGGACTATGGCTACACCTTC.

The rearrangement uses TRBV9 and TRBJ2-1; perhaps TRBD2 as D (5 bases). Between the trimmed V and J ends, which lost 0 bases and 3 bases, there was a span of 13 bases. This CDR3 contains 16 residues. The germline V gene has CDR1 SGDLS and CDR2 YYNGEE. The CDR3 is CASSVGVLASYNEQFF. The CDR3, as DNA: TGTGCCAGCAGCGTAGGGGTCCTAGCTAGCTACAATGAGCAGTTCTTC. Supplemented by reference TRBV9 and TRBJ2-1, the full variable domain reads DSGVTQTPKHLITATGQRVTLRCSPRSGDLSVYWYQQSLDQGLQFLIQYYNGEERAKGNILERFSAQQFPDLHSELNLSSLELGDSALYFCASSVGVLASYNEQFFGPGTRLTVL.

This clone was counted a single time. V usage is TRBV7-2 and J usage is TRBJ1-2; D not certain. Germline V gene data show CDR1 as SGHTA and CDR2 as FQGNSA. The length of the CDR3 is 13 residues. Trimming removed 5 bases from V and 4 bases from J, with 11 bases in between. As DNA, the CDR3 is TGTGCCAGCAGCCAGGACTATTCCTATGGCTACACCTTC. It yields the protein CASSQDYSYGYTF. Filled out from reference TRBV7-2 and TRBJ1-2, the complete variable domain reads GAGVSQSPSNKVTEKGKDVELRCDPISGHTALYWYRQSLGQGLEFLIYFQGNSAPDKSGLPSDRFSAERTGGSVSTLTIQRTQQEDSAVYLCASSQDYSYGYTFGSGTRLTVV.

The CDR3 sequence: CASSWGQGPTYEQYF. The CDR3 region has the DNA TGTGCCAGCAGCTGGGGACAGGGACCGACCTACGAGCAGTACTTC. This chain joins TRBV11-2 and TRBJ2-7, with TRBD1 matching over 9 bases. From germline, CDR1 is SGHAT and CDR2 FQNNGV. The CDR3 consists of 15 residues. Unmatched junction bases numbered 6, after V lost 4 bases and J lost 2 bases.

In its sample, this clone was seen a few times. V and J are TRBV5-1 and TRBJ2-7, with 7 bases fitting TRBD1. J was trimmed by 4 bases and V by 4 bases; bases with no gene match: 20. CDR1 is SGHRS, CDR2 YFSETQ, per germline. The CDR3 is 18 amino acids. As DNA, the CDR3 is TGCGCCAGCAGCGTTTCCGGGACAGTTATCCGTTCCTCATACGAGCAGTACTTC. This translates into CASSVSGTVIRSSYEQYF.

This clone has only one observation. The CDR3 loop is CASNDMGASTDTQYF. The CDR3 DNA reads TGCGCCAGCAACGACATGGGCGCTAGCACAGATACGCAGTATTTT. The rearrangement uses TRBV4-1 and TRBJ2-3; D uncertain. The V gene's germline CDR1 is MGHRA and CDR2 YSYEKL. The CDR3 covers 15 residues. The V end lost 7 bases, the J end lost 0 bases, and 14 bases lay between the germline ends.

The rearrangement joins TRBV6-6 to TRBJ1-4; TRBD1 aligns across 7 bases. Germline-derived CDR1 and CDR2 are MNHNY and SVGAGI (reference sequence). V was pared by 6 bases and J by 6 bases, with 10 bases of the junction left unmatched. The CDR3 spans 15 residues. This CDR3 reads CASRTTGTVDEKLFF. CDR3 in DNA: TGTGCCAGCAGGACCACCGGGACAGTGGATGAAAAACTGTTTTTT.

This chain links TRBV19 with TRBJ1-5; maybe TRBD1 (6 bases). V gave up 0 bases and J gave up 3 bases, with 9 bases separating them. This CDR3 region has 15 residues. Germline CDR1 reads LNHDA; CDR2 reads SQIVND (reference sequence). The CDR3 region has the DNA TGTGCCAGTAGTATAGAACAGGGCCACAATCAGCCCCAGCATTTT. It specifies CASSIEQGHNQPQHF.

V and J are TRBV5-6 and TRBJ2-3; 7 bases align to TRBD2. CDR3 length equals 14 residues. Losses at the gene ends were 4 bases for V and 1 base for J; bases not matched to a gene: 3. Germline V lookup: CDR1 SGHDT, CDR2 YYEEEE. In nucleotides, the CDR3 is TGTGCCAGCAGCAAAAGCGGGGGCACAGATACGCAGTATTTT. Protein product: CASSKSGGTDTQYF.